Below, 3 T cell receptor beta chains from the same sample are listed, as sequenced in a study of T cell changes during pregnancy in multiple sclerosis. Profiling relied on immunoSEQ multiplex PCR, and the TCRdb table lists in-frame clones only, not all of them. Among more than 80,000 clones listed, about 90% were seen once. Here the sequenced sample was peripheral blood, taken before pregnancy. The receptor source for this set is a female donor with multiple sclerosis, enrolled in a pregnancy study.

The V call is TRBV5-4, the J call TRBJ2-2; no clear D gene. V dropped 2 bases and J dropped 6 bases, with 8 bases sitting between them. The CDR3 runs to 13 residues. Looked up from germline, CDR1 is SGHNT and CDR2 is YYREEE (reference sequence). CDR3 sequence (DNA): TGTGCCAGCAGCTTCCCCCAGGCCGGGGAGCTGTTTTTT. Encoded protein: CASSFPQAGELFF.

This chain joins TRBV7-2 and TRBJ2-2; 9 nucleotides align to TRBD1. V dropped 4 bases and J dropped 4; count of bases not matched to a gene: 7. CDR1 and CDR2 (germline): SGHTA, FQGNSA. CDR3 length: 16 residues. This CDR3 reads CASSSRTGVGTGELFF. CDR3 DNA: TGTGCCAGCAGCTCCAGGACAGGGGTGGGCACCGGGGAGCTGTTTTTT.

V is TRBV19 and J is TRBJ2-3, with D perhaps TRBD2 (6 bases). The V gene's germline CDR1 is LNHDA and CDR2 SQIVND (reference sequence). The CDR3 covers 18 residues. Between the trimmed V and J ends, which lost 3 bases and 2 bases, there was a span of 21 bases. The CDR3 coding sequence is TGTGCCAGTAGTATGGACCGGCGGGATCCCAGCACCACAGATACGCAGTATTTT. It specifies CASSMDRRDPSTTDTQYF.